Below are 21 T cell receptor beta chains sequenced from a single sample in a study of T-cell memory formation after mild COVID-19. One entry per CDR3 protein, called by TCRdb with MiXCR from the 5' RACE reads. The table records approximately 88,000 distinct CDR3 sequences, 20% to 25% of them present only once. Sequenced: PBMCs or a T cell subset sorted from them (not recorded which). The receptors here all came from a man aged 18 to 35 who had mild COVID-19 (a few samples of this study predate the infection). Cell type and time point are not known.

The chain carries TRBV20-1 and TRBJ1-1; perhaps TRBD1 as D (6 bases). CDR3 size: 12 residues. Germline CDR1 and CDR2: DFQATT and SNEGSKA (reference sequence). Trimming left V 2 bases short and J 4 bases short, with 8 bases between. The chain's CDR3 is CSARQGFTEAFF. The CDR3 DNA reads TGCAGTGCTAGACAGGGGTTCACTGAAGCTTTCTTT.

This clonotype was seen many times. The rearrangement joins TRBV20-1 to TRBJ2-1; TRBD2 matches 7 bases. Germline CDR1 is DFQATT and CDR2 is SNEGSKA (reference sequence). The CDR3 covers 15 residues. The V segment lost 0 bases and the J segment 4 bases; nucleotides outside the gene matches: 6. CDR3 sequence (DNA): TGCAGTGCTAGAGATTCTAGCGGAGCATACAATGAGCAGTTCTTC. The encoded protein is CSARDSSGAYNEQFF.

The chain employs TRBV4-3 and TRBJ2-3; D ambiguous. CDR3 length: 16 residues. Deletions cut 2 bases from V and 4 bases from J, with 16 bases between. Per the germline V gene, CDR1 is LGHNA and CDR2 is YSLEER. The CDR3 region is CASSQLIRAGSDTQYF. CDR3 bases: TGCGCCAGCAGCCAATTAATTCGGGCCGGGTCAGATACGCAGTATTTT.

This clonotype was seen a handful of times. The gene calls are TRBV4-3 and TRBJ2-3, with 10 bases identical to TRBD2. Trimming took 2 bases from V and 3 from J; bases not matched to a gene: 2. CDR1 is LGHNA and CDR2 is YSLEER in the germline V gene. The CDR3 has 15 residues. For the CDR3, the DNA is TGCGCCAGCAGCCAATGGACTAGCGGAACAGATACGCAGTATTTT. This codes for CASSQWTSGTDTQYF.

V is TRBV30 and J is TRBJ2-2; D unresolved. The CDR3 loop spans 14 amino acids. Germline values: CDR1 GTSNPN, CDR2 SVGIG (reference sequence). V was trimmed by 0 bases and J by 6 bases, leaving 11 bases between them. The CDR3 spells CAWSVIIGAGELFF. Here the CDR3 DNA reads TGTGCCTGGAGTGTAATAATTGGGGCCGGGGAGCTGTTTTTT.

V gene TRBV6-2 or TRBV6-3 combines with J gene TRBJ1-2, with TRBD1 as a possible D gene (5 bases). V lost 0 bases, J lost 8 bases, and 13 bases lay in between. The CDR3 covers 14 residues. The germline gives CDR1 MNHEY, CDR2 SVGEGT. The CDR3 nucleotides read TGTGCCAGCAGTTACTCGGGCAGGGTGGACGGCTACACCTTC. Protein: CASSYSGRVDGYTF.

The chain employs TRBV2 and TRBJ2-4, with D possibly TRBD2 on 6 matching bases. Germline CDR1 and CDR2: SNHLY and FYNNEI. Trimming left V 8 bases short and J 0 bases short, with 11 bases between. The CDR3 runs to 14 residues. The CDR3 DNA sequence: TGTGCCAGCGTGGGGGGACTAGCCAAAAACATTCAGTACTTC. Its translation: CASVGGLAKNIQYF.

V gene TRBV27 combines with J gene TRBJ2-3, with D uncertain. The V gene lost 7 bases and the J gene lost 5 bases, with 19 bases spanning the gap. Looked up from germline, CDR1 is MNHEY and CDR2 is SMNVEV (reference sequence). This CDR3 has 15 residues. CDR3 in amino acids: CASTPTDTYGDTQYF. CDR3 coding DNA: TGTGCCAGCACGCCTACCGACACTTACGGAGATACGCAGTATTTT.

A few counts support this clonotype. CDR3 bases: TGTGCCAGCAGCTCCTCGGGGGCTGAAGCTTTCTTT. Translated: CASSSSGAEAFF. The chain couples TRBV5-4 to TRBJ1-1; D is possibly TRBD1 (5 bases). The germline CDR1 and CDR2 sequences are SGHNT and YYREEE (reference sequence). This CDR3 spans 12 amino acids. Trimming left V 3 bases short and J 6 bases short, with 9 bases between.

Only a few counts were recorded for this clonotype. The genes are TRBV6-5 and TRBJ2-5, with 8 bases fitting TRBD1. With V trimmed by 7 bases and J by 4 bases, 8 bases remained unmatched. The CDR3 is 14 amino acids. Germline V gene lookup returns CDR1 MNHEY and CDR2 SVGAGI. The CDR3 DNA reads TGTGCCAGCACCGACAGGGGTCAAGGAGAGACCCAGTACTTC. As protein: CASTDRGQGETQYF.

This clonotype was seen only a few times. V usage is TRBV5-1 and J usage is TRBJ2-2; 8 bases are a match to TRBD1. Germline loops: CDR1 SGHRS, CDR2 YFSETQ. The CDR3 contains 15 residues. J gave up 6 bases and V 1 base, and 5 bases lay outside the gene matches. DNA of the CDR3: TGCGCCAGCAGCTTGCGACAGGGGATCGCCGGGGAGCTGTTTTTT. Translated, it gives CASSLRQGIAGELFF.

This clonotype appeared a few times. The chain combines TRBV6-5 with TRBJ1-2, with no clear D. The germline V gene encodes CDR1 MNHEY and CDR2 SVGAGI. V lost 5 bases to trimming and J lost 0 bases, with 10 bases between them. The CDR3 extends over 14 amino acids. CDR3 nucleotides: TGTGCCAGCAGTATCGGGAGGGCTAACTATGGCTACACCTTC. It specifies CASSIGRANYGYTF.

The chain couples TRBV27 to TRBJ2-3; 10 nucleotides line up with TRBD2. CDR1 MNHEY and CDR2 SMNVEV come from the germline V gene (reference sequence). V lost 5 bases, J lost 0 bases, and 8 bases stayed unmatched. The CDR3 sequence is 17 residues long. CDR3 sequence reads: CASSPQRGGRSTDTQYF. CDR3 coding DNA: TGTGCCAGCAGTCCGCAGCGGGGGGGCCGTAGCACAGATACGCAGTATTTT.

This clonotype has a handful of counts. This chain joins TRBV4-1 and TRBJ1-1, with D tentatively TRBD1 (6 bases). Deletions cut 4 bases from V and 2 bases from J, with 14 bases between. Per the germline V gene, CDR1 is MGHRA and CDR2 is YSYEKL. This CDR3 is built from 15 residues. The CDR3 loop is CASSPRQDVNTEAFF. The CDR3 region has the DNA TGCGCCAGCAGCCCCCGACAGGACGTAAACACTGAAGCTTTCTTT.

This chain links TRBV20-1 with TRBJ1-3; tentative D call: TRBD1 (6 bases). CDR3 length: 14 residues. Germline CDR1 and CDR2: DFQATT and SNEGSKA (reference sequence). Trimming pared 6 bases from V and 0 bases from J, leaving 12 bases between. The CDR3 here is CSAQDSFSGNTIYF. The CDR3 DNA reads as TGCAGTGCGCAGGACAGTTTCTCTGGAAACACCATATATTTT.

The chain recombines TRBV5-1 with TRBJ2-3, with D perhaps TRBD1 (6 bases). Trimming cost V 5 bases and J 3 bases, with 10 bases left between them. Germline V CDR1 and CDR2: SGHRS, YFSETQ. This CDR3 has 13 amino acids. DNA of the CDR3: TGCGCCAGCAGGCAGCAGGGGACAGATACGCAGTATTTT. The encoded protein is CASRQQGTDTQYF.

This clonotype has more than one count but fewer than ten. This chain uses TRBV20-1 with TRBJ1-1; D ambiguous. V was clipped by 1 base and J by 1 base, with 4 bases between them. The CDR3 is made up of 12 amino acids. The germline V gene has CDR1 DFQATT and CDR2 SNEGSKA (reference sequence). For the CDR3, the DNA is TGCAGTGCTAGAGTACCGAACACTGAAGCTTTCTTT. It yields the protein CSARVPNTEAFF.

This chain links TRBV19 with TRBJ1-1; TRBD1 aligns across 10 bases. Germline V gives CDR1 LNHDA, CDR2 SQIVND (reference sequence). V shed 10 bases and J 3 bases; nucleotides not matched to a gene: 5. CDR3 length: 13 amino acids. The CDR3 loop reads CATQDRGDTEAFF. The CDR3 nucleotides read TGTGCCACCCAGGACAGGGGGGACACTGAAGCTTTCTTT. Complete variable domain (other parts from reference TRBV19 and TRBJ1-1): DGGITQSPKYLFRKEGQNVTLSCEQNLNHDAMYWYRQDPGQGLRLIYYSQIVNDFQKGDIAEGYSVSREKKESFPLTVTSAQKNPTAFYLCATQDRGDTEAFFGQGTRLTVV.

There are many counts of this clonotype. The chain is built from TRBV7-9 and TRBJ2-3; TRBD1 might be the D (5 bases). The CDR3 length is 16 residues. The germline V and J ends were trimmed by 1 base and 6 bases, with 17 bases remaining between them. Per germline, CDR1 SEHNR and CDR2 FQNEAQ (reference sequence). The DNA for the CDR3 is TGTGCCAGCAGCTTAGTTGGACCCAAGGGGATCGATACGCAGTATTTT. The encoded protein is CASSLVGPKGIDTQYF.

This clonotype has just a few counts. The chain employs TRBV20-1 and TRBJ1-2; D is possibly TRBD1 (5 bases). The V and J ends lost 4 bases and 7 bases respectively, with 10 bases between them. The germline V gene has CDR1 DFQATT and CDR2 SNEGSKA (reference sequence). The CDR3 is 11 residues long. The CDR3 DNA sequence: TGCAGTGCTAACGGGGCGGGTGGCTACACCTTC. It specifies CSANGAGGYTF.

Many counts were recorded for this clonotype. This chain uses TRBV3-1 with TRBJ2-1; a weak D match, TRBD1 (5 bases). The CDR3 is 15 amino acids. Trimming took off 1 base at V and 1 base at J, with 8 bases between the two ends. The V gene's germline CDR1 is LGHDT and CDR2 YNNKEL (reference sequence). CDR3 DNA: TGTGCCAGCAGCCAAGTACAGGTGTCCTACAATGAGCAGTTCTTC. This gives the protein CASSQVQVSYNEQFF.